This TCR beta chain emerged from a study of PD-1 blockade in classical Hodgkin lymphoma. Overall study findings and caveats: At baseline, newly diagnosed patients reportedly showed less TCR diversity than healthy donors.

This clone is a singleton in its sample. Its specificity is unknown. The CDR3 totals 13 residues. CDR1 SGHDN and CDR2 FVKESK come from the germline V gene. The germline V and J ends were trimmed by 8 bases and 4 bases, with 12 bases remaining between them. Time point reported: cycle 4 day 1 (C4D1), after five to seven weeks of nivolumab. Brentuximab vedotin exposure varied, and every patient relapsed after autologous stem cell transplantation. The data were produced by immunoSEQ multiplex PCR, yet TCRdb's version contains in-frame clones alone and is incomplete. The sample lists approximately 24,000 clones, roughly 77% occurring once.

This clonotype was obtained from a human donor with classical Hodgkin lymphoma. The chain links TRBV14 to TRBJ1-3, with D uncertain. The starting material was peripheral blood mononuclear cells (PBMCs), obtained before the fourth cycle of nivolumab. The CDR3 bases are TGTGCCAGCGCGGGGTCCGGAGGAAACACCATATATTTT. Translating it yields CASAGSGGNTIYF.